This record looks at one T cell receptor beta chain sequence and its context. Its antigen is undetermined. The sample has other DNA sequences that encode this CDR3 too. This sample was included in a study of shared clonotypes between healthy human individuals. Study conclusions and caveats: Shared clonotypes: roughly 5% naive CD4, roughly 3.8% naive CD8, about 2.2% memory CD4, approximately 0.4% memory CD8. Only blood samples were collected, and tissue repertoires likely differ.

The V end lost 2 bases, the J end lost 4 bases, and 1 base lay between the germline ends. CDR3 length: 11 amino acids. Germline-derived CDR1 and CDR2 are SNHLY and FYNNEI. Per the original data handling: ImmunoSEQ sequences covered only the junction and lacked quality scores; filtering therefore differed. Assay used: immunoSEQ multiplex PCR; TCRdb lists only in-frame clones, some missing. For V, J and clone size, that table is used; D and trimming come from the DNA. Here the sample spans about 2 million clones, approximately 94% being singletons. Terminally differentiated effector memory CD45RA+ cells were left out of the naive CD8 fraction, which was CD45RO-negative and positively selected for CCR7. Donors, healthy HIV-negative adults, lacked recent acute infections or vaccinations.

The sequence came from a man between 18 and 29 years old in good health. Sequenced material: naive CD8+ T cells sorted from blood. J is TRBJ2-3 and V is TRBV2, with no clear D. CDR3 region: CASSESDTQYF. The CDR3 DNA reads as TGTGCCAGCAGTGAATCAGATACGCAGTATTTT.